Presented here are 32 T cell receptor beta chains from one specimen sequenced in a study of a mutant IDH1 vaccine in newly diagnosed glioma (TCRdb year 2021). The sample's time point, from its label and the paper: week 5, during vaccination. Every vaccine dose consisted of 300 ug of a 20-mer mutant IDH1 peptide in Montanide, administered subcutaneously together with topical imiquimod. No antigen is known for these receptors. The protocol used for the library was the immunoSEQ multiplex PCR assay. In its TCRdb copy, this immuneACCESS table keeps in-frame sequences only and misses some clones. Where compared with another copy, unresolved V genes explain less than half of these, and the others have no known cause. A total of tens of thousands of clones appear in this sample, approximately 91% of them only once. Jointly, the top ten make up about 2.6% of the sample. This specimen was PBMCs, taken from a glioma patient whose treatment included an IDH1 peptide vaccine. These receptors were obtained from a man aged 45-65 years with glioma.

This clone was picked up one time. The chain joins TRBV15 to TRBJ2-2; TRBD1 aligns across 8 bases. Germline CDR1 and CDR2: LNHNV and YYDKDF (reference sequence). CDR3 length equals 20 residues. V was clipped by 6 bases and J by 1 base; unmatched bases: 19. CDR3 sequence (DNA): TGTGCCACCAGTCTTAGGACGGGACAGGAGGTTACTTTGAACACCGGGGAGCTGTTTTTT. Its protein product is CATSLRTGQEVTLNTGELFF.

The rearrangement links TRBV7-2 to TRBJ2-7, with 11 positions matching TRBD1. V shed 5 bases, J shed 2 bases, and the junction held 5 bases outside the gene matches. The CDR3 loop spans 15 amino acids. Germline CDR1 SGHTA, CDR2 FQGNSA. CDR3 nucleotide sequence: TGTGCCAGCAGCCCCTGGACAGGGGGCGCCTACGAGCAGTACTTC. As protein: CASSPWTGGAYEQYF.

The chain employs TRBV4-1 and TRBJ2-7; D tentatively reads TRBD1 or TRBD2 (5 bases each). The V end was cut by 2 bases, the J end by 1 base, with 18 bases between. This CDR3 is built from 17 residues. CDR1 is MGHRA, CDR2 YSYEKL, per germline. Written as DNA, the CDR3 is TGCGCCAGCAGCCAATTCGCCCACGGGACGTTGTCCTACGAGCAGTACTTC. It encodes CASSQFAHGTLSYEQYF.

V is TRBV5-1 and J is TRBJ1-1; D not resolved. This CDR3 contains 14 residues. The germline gives CDR1 SGHRS, CDR2 YFSETQ. The ends were cut back, 0 bases at V and 3 bases at J, with 9 bases in the middle. Written as DNA, the CDR3 is TGCGCCAGCAGCTTGGGTAACGGCTACACTGAAGCTTTCTTT. The encoded protein is CASSLGNGYTEAFF.

The V and J genes are TRBV4-2 and TRBJ1-1; no reliable D call. The CDR3 has 14 amino acids. In germline, CDR1 is LGHNA, CDR2 YNFKEQ. V shed 0 bases and J shed 1 base, with 6 bases lying between them. CDR3 in amino acids: CASSQEIRNTEAFF. CDR3 DNA: TGTGCCAGCAGCCAAGAAATTCGGAACACTGAAGCTTTCTTT.

The chain couples TRBV5-1 to TRBJ2-3; D remains unclear. Germline assignment: CDR1 SGHRS and CDR2 YFSETQ. V gave up 0 bases and J gave up 2 bases, with 10 bases separating them. This CDR3 is built from 15 residues. The chain's CDR3 is CASSLESAATDTQYF. DNA for the CDR3: TGCGCCAGCAGCTTGGAGTCAGCCGCCACAGATACGCAGTATTTT.

The CDR3 spells CASSLSGERGATDTQYF. The DNA of the CDR3 is TGTGCCAGCAGCTTATCCGGGGAGCGGGGGGCCACAGATACGCAGTATTTT. The chain combines TRBV7-9 with TRBJ2-3; TRBD2 matches at 9 bases. Losses at the gene ends were 2 bases for V and 2 bases for J; bases not matched to a gene: 8. The germline gives CDR1 SEHNR, CDR2 FQNEAQ (reference sequence). This CDR3 region has 17 residues.

This clone appeared once. This chain links TRBV18 with TRBJ2-1; D unresolved. V was shortened by 4 bases and J by 5 bases, with 9 bases between the two germline ends. The CDR3 loop spans 13 amino acids. Germline V gene sequence: CDR1 KGHSH, CDR2 LQKENI. CDR3 sequence reads: CASSLGPNNEQFF. The CDR3 coding sequence is TGTGCCAGCTCACTCGGACCAAACAATGAGCAGTTCTTC.

J is TRBJ1-1 and V is TRBV4-1, with 10 positions matching TRBD1. CDR1 and CDR2 from the germline V gene are MGHRA and YSYEKL. V lost 5 bases to trimming and J lost 4 bases; unmatched junction nucleotides: 7. The CDR3 consists of 15 residues. Here the CDR3 reads CASSVRDRGGTEAFF. The CDR3 DNA follows: TGCGCCAGCAGCGTCCGGGACAGGGGTGGCACTGAAGCTTTCTTT.

The V call is TRBV27, the J call TRBJ2-2; unclear D gene. The CDR3 contains 12 residues. V was clipped by 5 bases and J by 3 bases, with 4 bases between them. Germline CDR1 is MNHEY and CDR2 is SMNVEV (reference sequence). CDR3 amino acids: CASSRHTGELFF. The CDR3 DNA is TGTGCCAGCAGTAGGCACACCGGGGAGCTGTTTTTT.

This chain links TRBV30 with TRBJ2-5, with D unclear. From germline, CDR1 is GTSNPN and CDR2 SVGIG (reference sequence). The CDR3 is 13 amino acids. V lost 1 base, J lost 9 bases, and 15 bases lay in between. The CDR3 sequence: CAWSGLSRVPQYF. CDR3 in DNA: TGTGCCTGGAGTGGGCTTTCAAGAGTCCCCCAGTACTTC.

The rearrangement links TRBV27 to TRBJ2-5; D is possibly TRBD2 (5 bases). Trimming removed 4 bases from V and 4 bases from J, with 13 bases in between. Germline V lookup: CDR1 MNHEY, CDR2 SMNVEV (reference sequence). The CDR3 consists of 14 residues. CDR3 region: CASSSGHGIETQYF. CDR3 coding DNA: TGTGCCAGCAGTTCCGGGCACGGGATAGAGACCCAGTACTTC.

V is TRBV6-5 and J is TRBJ2-3; unclear D gene. CDR3 size: 12 residues. CDR1 MNHEY and CDR2 SVGAGI come from the germline V gene. V lost 6 bases and J 4 bases, leaving 8 bases between the germline ends. This chain's CDR3 is CASSHSPDTQYF. CDR3 coding DNA: TGTGCCAGCAGCCACTCGCCAGATACGCAGTATTTT.

V is TRBV2 and J is TRBJ2-1, with D unresolved. The V and J ends lost 4 bases and 6 bases respectively, with 10 bases between them. The germline V gene has CDR1 SNHLY and CDR2 FYNNEI. The CDR3 totals 13 residues. The DNA for the CDR3 is TGTGCCAGCAGTGGTGTCTATCGCAATGAGCAGTTCTTC. This encodes CASSGVYRNEQFF.

This clone appeared a single time. The chain joins TRBV9 to TRBJ2-5; 10 nucleotides line up with TRBD2. With V trimmed by 4 bases and J by 4 bases, 10 bases remained unmatched. This CDR3 is built from 16 residues. Germline V gene lookup returns CDR1 SGDLS and CDR2 YYNGEE. CDR3 amino acids: CASSSGGLAGAETQYF. CDR3 in DNA: TGTGCCAGCAGCTCCGGGGGGCTAGCGGGAGCAGAGACCCAGTACTTC.

V and J are TRBV14 and TRBJ2-7; D gene unclear. The CDR3 extends over 13 amino acids. Germline V lookup: CDR1 SGHDN, CDR2 FVKESK. The V gene lost 3 bases and the J gene lost 5 bases, with 11 bases spanning the gap. The CDR3 here is CASSQRGFHEQYF. The CDR3 DNA reads as TGTGCCAGCAGCCAGAGAGGCTTCCACGAGCAGTACTTC.

The chain couples TRBV11-2 to TRBJ2-7, with 10 bases aligning to TRBD2. Germline-derived CDR1 and CDR2 are SGHAT and FQNNGV. This CDR3 has 15 amino acids. V shed 3 bases, J shed 2 bases, and the junction held 4 bases outside the gene matches. Here the CDR3 reads CASSLSGGVTYEQYF. In DNA form, the CDR3 reads TGTGCCAGCAGCTTGAGCGGGGGGGTGACCTACGAGCAGTACTTC.

This chain joins TRBV29-1 and TRBJ1-1; D not certain. Trimming stripped 1 base from V and 6 bases from J, with 3 bases between. This CDR3 has 10 residues. Germline V lookup: CDR1 SQVTM, CDR2 ANQGSEA. The CDR3 DNA is TGCAGCGTTGAAGGGGCTGAAGCTTTCTTT. Translating it yields CSVEGAEAFF.

This clone has more than one count but fewer than ten. The J gene is TRBJ1-3, the V gene TRBV27; TRBD1 might be the D (5 bases). Trimming cost V 6 bases and J 6 bases, with 15 bases left between them. The CDR3 spans 14 residues. Germline V gives CDR1 MNHEY, CDR2 SMNVEV (reference sequence). CDR3 in DNA: TGTGCCAGCAGCGCACGGGACCGTGTAAACACCATATATTTT. Residues: CASSARDRVNTIYF.

The gene calls are TRBV28 and TRBJ2-7; TRBD1 agrees at 11 bases. V lost 6 bases to trimming and J lost 3 bases; unmatched junction nucleotides: 4. CDR1 MDHEN and CDR2 SYDVKM come from the germline V gene. The CDR3 spans 14 residues. The CDR3 nucleotides read TGTGCCAGCAGCCGGACAGGGGGCCTCTACGAGCAGTACTTC. Protein product: CASSRTGGLYEQYF.

The rearrangement uses TRBV9 and TRBJ2-7; D is undetermined. This CDR3 is 14 amino acids long. Trimming removed 0 bases at V and 1 base at J, with 8 bases between. Germline loops: CDR1 SGDLS, CDR2 YYNGEE. CDR3 bases: TGTGCCAGCAGCGTAGGGCAAGCTTCCTACGAGCAGTACTTC. Its protein is CASSVGQASYEQYF.

The CDR3 loop is CASSRAGTGGNQPQHF. The CDR3 DNA follows: TGTGCCAGCAGCCGGGCAGGGACTGGAGGCAATCAGCCCCAGCATTTT. This chain connects TRBV5-6 to TRBJ1-5; weak D call: TRBD1 (5 bases). The CDR3 contains 16 residues. V lost 4 bases and J lost 2, with 16 bases in between. Germline V gene lookup returns CDR1 SGHDT and CDR2 YYEEEE.

The J gene is TRBJ1-1, the V gene TRBV29-1; D gene unclear. The CDR3 runs 13 residues. The V end lost 7 bases, the J end lost 5 bases, and 17 bases lay between the germline ends. Germline CDR1 reads SQVTM; CDR2 reads ANQGSEA. The CDR3 region is CSAGSLQRTEAFF. The CDR3 nucleotides read TGCAGCGCCGGTAGTCTCCAGCGGACTGAAGCTTTCTTT. Drawing the rest from reference TRBV29-1 and TRBJ1-1, the complete variable domain is SAVISQKPSRDICQRGTSLTIQCQVDSQVTMMFWYRQQPGQSLTLIATANQGSEATYESGFVIDKFPISRPNLTFSTLTVSNMSPEDSSIYLCSAGSLQRTEAFFGQGTRLTVV.

Only a few counts were recorded for this clone. V is TRBV9 and J is TRBJ1-5; maybe TRBD1 (6 bases). Germline CDR1 SGDLS, CDR2 YYNGEE. Trimming took 4 bases from V and 1 from J, leaving 15 bases between them. The CDR3 loop spans 16 amino acids. CDR3 sequence (DNA): TGTGCCAGCAGCCCCGAGGGGGGAGGGAGCAATCAGCCCCAGCATTTT. Protein: CASSPEGGGSNQPQHF.

The chain has TRBV10-3 and TRBJ1-1; D is uncertain. CDR1 is ENHRY, CDR2 SYGVKD, per germline. The V and J ends lost 3 bases and 2 bases respectively, with 13 bases between them. The CDR3 loop spans 15 amino acids. CDR3: CAISEMEGLNTEAFF. The DNA for the CDR3 is TGTGCCATCAGTGAAATGGAGGGCTTAAACACTGAAGCTTTCTTT.

This chain's CDR3 is CASSQTYLSVGGKLFF. The CDR3 DNA reads as TGCGCCAGCAGCCAAACATACCTAAGTGTCGGGGGAAAACTGTTTTTT. J is TRBJ1-4 and V is TRBV4-3, with D perhaps TRBD1 (5 bases). The germline CDR1 and CDR2 sequences are LGHNA and YSLEER. CDR3 length: 16 residues. Trimming pared 2 bases from V and 10 bases from J, leaving 20 bases between.

This chain links TRBV4-1 with TRBJ1-5; 7 nucleotides match TRBD1. CDR3 length: 16 residues. J lost 4 bases, V lost 0 bases, and 6 bases had no gene match. The germline CDR1 and CDR2 sequences are MGHRA and YSYEKL. For the CDR3, the DNA is TGCGCCAGCAGCCAAGATGTGACAGGGAGAAATCAGCCCCAGCATTTT. Amino acid sequence: CASSQDVTGRNQPQHF.

V gene TRBV5-6 combines with J gene TRBJ2-3; 7 nucleotides align to TRBD2. V lost 0 bases to trimming and J lost 4 bases; unmatched junction nucleotides: 2. The CDR3 totals 14 residues. Germline lookup yields CDR1 SGHDT and CDR2 YYEEEE. The CDR3 DNA reads as TGTGCCAGCAGCTTGGCGACTAGCTCAGATACGCAGTATTTT. Protein sequence: CASSLATSSDTQYF.

This clone was found once. V and J are TRBV15 and TRBJ2-7; D gene uncertain. Deletions cut 1 base from V and 0 bases from J, with 13 bases between. The germline gives CDR1 LNHNV, CDR2 YYDKDF (reference sequence). There are 16 residues in the CDR3. The CDR3 spells CATSRGRYGGSYEQYF. The CDR3 coding sequence is TGTGCCACCAGCAGAGGGAGATACGGCGGCTCCTACGAGCAGTACTTC. The variable domain in full, completed from reference TRBV15 and TRBJ2-7, reads DAMVIQNPRYQVTQFGKPVTLSCSQTLNHNVMYWYQQKSSQAPKLLFHYYDKDFNNEADTPDNFQSRRPNTSFCFLDIRSPGLGDTAMYLCATSRGRYGGSYEQYFGPGTRLTVT.

This chain joins TRBV7-9 and TRBJ2-5; a possible D gene is TRBD2 (6 bases). CDR3 size: 14 residues. Germline CDR1 is SEHNR and CDR2 is FQNEAQ (reference sequence). V shed 1 base and J shed 4 bases, with 10 bases lying between them. The CDR3 sequence: CASSLGISGETQYF. CDR3 DNA: TGTGCCAGCAGCTTAGGAATTAGCGGAGAGACCCAGTACTTC. Together with reference TRBV7-9 and TRBJ2-5, the CDR3 gives the full variable domain: DTGVSQNPRHKITKRGQNVTFRCDPISEHNRLYWYRQTLGQGPEFLTYFQNEAQLEKSRLLSDRFSAERPKGSFSTLEIQRTEQGDSAMYLCASSLGISGETQYFGPGTRLLVL.

The chain carries TRBV4-1 and TRBJ1-3; TRBD1 might be the D (6 bases). The CDR3 extends over 17 amino acids. CDR1 and CDR2 from the germline V gene are MGHRA and YSYEKL. V dropped 4 bases and J dropped 0 bases, with 16 bases sitting between them. The CDR3 reads CASSPPGTLDSGNTIYF. The CDR3 DNA is TGCGCCAGCAGCCCACCCGGGACATTAGACTCTGGAAACACCATATATTTT.

The chain recombines TRBV28 with TRBJ1-4; D might be TRBD1 (6 bases). V dropped 6 bases and J dropped 0 bases, with 11 bases sitting between them. The CDR3 loop spans 15 amino acids. CDR1 and CDR2 (germline): MDHEN, SYDVKM. The CDR3 protein is CASSGGSATNEKLFF. The CDR3 region has the DNA TGTGCCAGCAGCGGGGGCTCCGCAACTAATGAAAAACTGTTTTTT.